This is a list of T cell receptor beta chains from one sample in a study of T-cell memory formation after mild COVID-19. TCRdb processed the 5' RACE reads anew with MiXCR; each CDR3 protein has one entry. The repertoire holds a few hundred thousand distinct CDR3 sequences, with approximately 16% as singletons. The sample was PBMCs or a T cell subset sorted from them (not recorded which). These receptors originate from a man in his late teens or twenties who had mild COVID-19 (a few samples of this study predate the infection). Cell type and time point are not known. CDR3s include the opening cysteine and the closing phenylalanine or tryptophan. D genes are given only for firm matches. The size field is filled for only some rows; it gives once, few, many or a size class.

cdr3_aa,cdr3_nt,j_call,d_call,v_call,clone_size
CASSVSSGGPSSYNEQFF,TGCGCCAGCAGCGTTAGTAGCGGGGGGCCAAGCTCCTACAATGAGCAGTTCTTC,TRBJ2-1,TRBD2,TRBV5-1,few
CASSLVHSTEAFF,TGTGCCAGCAGCTTAGTGCACAGCACTGAAGCTTTCTTT,TRBJ1-1,-,TRBV11-2,many
CASSMVAGSYEQYF,TGTGCCAGTAGTATGGTCGCAGGTAGCTACGAGCAGTACTTC,TRBJ2-7,-,TRBV19,few
CASSSLTSGGVEYNEQFF,TGTGCCAGCAGCTCATTGACTAGCGGGGGGGTGGAGTACAATGAGCAGTTCTTC,TRBJ2-1,TRBD2,TRBV7-9,-
CASSRDSRGQPQHF,TGTGCCAGCTCACGGGACAGCCGGGGGCAGCCCCAGCATTTT,TRBJ1-5,TRBD1,TRBV18,-
CASSEYSSGNTIYF,TGTGCCAGCAGTGAATACAGCTCTGGAAACACCATATATTTT,TRBJ1-3,-,TRBV6-1,-
CASSSPSMGTYEQYF,TGTGCCAGCAGTTCACCCTCCATGGGGACCTACGAGCAGTACTTC,TRBJ2-7,-,TRBV6-5,few
CASSPLGQGASTDTQYF,TGTGCCAGCAGCCCATTAGGCCAGGGGGCTAGCACAGATACGCAGTATTTT,TRBJ2-3,TRBD1,TRBV7-9,-
CASSSDPQPLNDEQYF,TGTGCCAGCAGTTCCGATCCCCAACCCCTAAACGACGAGCAGTACTTC,TRBJ2-7,-,TRBV6-5,few
CASSHQGAAYNEQFF,TGCGCCAGCAGCCACCAGGGGGCTGCCTACAATGAGCAGTTCTTC,TRBJ2-1,TRBD1,TRBV4-3,-
CASSLRQADRNYGYTF,TGTGCCAGCAGTTTAAGACAGGCCGACCGTAACTATGGCTACACCTTC,TRBJ1-2,-,TRBV6-6,-
CSAVTGGPYNEQFF,TGCAGTGCCGTGACAGGGGGCCCCTACAATGAGCAGTTCTTC,TRBJ2-1,TRBD1,TRBV20-1,-
CASSWFRDRVGGYTF,TGTGCCAGCAGCTGGTTCCGGGACAGGGTGGGTGGCTACACCTTC,TRBJ1-2,TRBD1,TRBV7-8,-
CSANLNYGYTF,TGCAGTGCAAACCTTAACTATGGCTACACCTTC,TRBJ1-2,-,TRBV20-1,once
CASSGQVATEAFF,TGTGCCAGCAGTGGCCAGGTAGCGACTGAAGCTTTCTTT,TRBJ1-1,-,TRBV6-1,few
CSAGDRVSNEQFF,TGCAGTGCTGGAGACAGGGTGTCTAATGAGCAGTTCTTC,TRBJ2-1,TRBD1,TRBV20-1,-
CASSSKQGAQAFF,TGTGCCAGCAGTTCTAAACAGGGGGCGCAAGCTTTCTTT,TRBJ1-1,TRBD1,TRBV6-5,-
CASSPLVPDTQYF,TGTGCCAGCAGCCCTCTTGTCCCAGATACGCAGTATTTT,TRBJ2-3,-,TRBV11-2,few
CASSPGGGPYGYTF,TGCGCCAGCAGCCCAGGGGGCGGTCCCTATGGCTACACCTTC,TRBJ1-2,TRBD1,TRBV4-3,-
CASGPNTGELFF,TGTGCTAGTGGTCCCAACACCGGGGAGCTGTTTTTT,TRBJ2-2,-,TRBV12-5,many
CASIPSGGANVLTF,TGTGCCAGCATACCCTCGGGCGGGGCCAACGTCCTGACTTTC,TRBJ2-6,-,TRBV5-6,-
CASRPLNPGAFF,TGTGCCAGCAGACCCTTAAATCCGGGAGCTTTCTTT,TRBJ1-1,-,TRBV12-3/TRBV12-4,-
CSVEDSGGSSYNEQFF,TGCAGCGTTGAAGACTCGGGGGGGAGCTCCTACAATGAGCAGTTCTTC,TRBJ2-1,TRBD2,TRBV29-1,-
CASSLAFNVNTGELFF,TGCGCCAGCAGCTTGGCCTTTAACGTGAACACCGGGGAGCTGTTTTTT,TRBJ2-2,-,TRBV5-1,few
CASSQTSRSQYF,TGTGCCAGCAGCCAGACTAGCAGGTCGCAGTATTTT,TRBJ2-3,TRBD2,TRBV3-1,-
CASRGLAGELFF,TGTGCCAGCAGGGGTTTGGCCGGGGAGCTGTTTTTT,TRBJ2-2,-,TRBV11-3,-
CSVAGRTEAFF,TGCAGCGTTGCCGGTAGGACTGAAGCTTTCTTT,TRBJ1-1,-,TRBV29-1,few
CATSDPRTDGETQYF,TGTGCCACCAGTGATCCCCGGACAGACGGAGAGACCCAGTACTTC,TRBJ2-5,-,TRBV24-1,few
CAWSISASTDTQYF,TGTGCCTGGAGTATTAGCGCTAGCACAGATACGCAGTATTTT,TRBJ2-3,-,TRBV30,few
CASNSRTGGQPQHF,TGTGCCAGTAACTCCAGGACAGGCGGGCAGCCCCAGCATTTT,TRBJ1-5,TRBD1,TRBV19,-
CASSPGSGNTIYF,TGCGCCAGCAGCCCGGGTTCTGGAAACACCATATATTTT,TRBJ1-3,-,TRBV5-1,many
CSAQPLKGSVANYGYTF,TGCAGTGCTCAACCGTTAAAGGGGTCGGTAGCTAACTATGGCTACACCTTC,TRBJ1-2,-,TRBV20-1,-
CASSPSGVRETQYF,TGTGCCAGCAGCCCAAGCGGGGTGAGGGAGACCCAGTACTTC,TRBJ2-5,TRBD2,TRBV7-2,few
CASSLEQGMLEQFF,TGTGCCAGCAGCTTGGAACAGGGGATGTTAGAGCAGTTCTTC,TRBJ2-1,TRBD1,TRBV11-1,few
CASIDGGAYGEQYF,TGTGCCAGCATTGACGGGGGCGCTTATGGCGAGCAGTACTTC,TRBJ2-7,-,TRBV6-2/TRBV6-3,few
CASSQGPVVWSNQPQHF,TGCGCCAGCAGTCAAGGTCCGGTTGTGTGGAGCAATCAGCCCCAGCATTTT,TRBJ1-5,-,TRBV23-1,few
CASSSPSLGYGYTF,TGTGCCAGCAGTTCCCCTTCCCTGGGCTATGGCTACACCTTC,TRBJ1-2,-,TRBV6-2/TRBV6-3,few
CASSYGGEAFF,TGTGCCAGCAGTTACGGAGGTGAAGCTTTCTTT,TRBJ1-1,-,TRBV6-2/TRBV6-3,-
CASSSGETQYF,TGTGCCAGCAGTTCCGGGGAGACCCAGTACTTC,TRBJ2-5,-,TRBV6-5,many
CASSFSQFNEQFF,TGTGCCAGCAGCTTTAGCCAGTTCAATGAGCAGTTCTTC,TRBJ2-1,-,TRBV7-9,-
CASSLWGRTGELFF,TGCGCCAGCAGCTTGTGGGGCCGGACCGGGGAGCTGTTTTTT,TRBJ2-2,-,TRBV5-1,many
CASSFSPQSYEQYF,TGTGCCAGCAGTTTTTCCCCACAGTCCTACGAGCAGTACTTC,TRBJ2-7,-,TRBV12-3/TRBV12-4,many
CASSWASPVQETQYF,TGCGCCAGCAGCTGGGCGAGTCCAGTACAAGAGACCCAGTACTTC,TRBJ2-5,-,TRBV5-1,few
CASSPGHRYEQFF,TGTGCCAGCAGCCCTGGACATCGATATGAGCAGTTCTTC,TRBJ2-1,-,TRBV7-9,-
CASTLGRGSTDTQYF,TGCGCCAGCACCCTCGGGCGGGGAAGCACAGATACGCAGTATTTT,TRBJ2-3,-,TRBV5-1,few
CASSPGEWNTGELFF,TGTGCCAGCAGCCCAGGGGAGTGGAACACCGGGGAGCTGTTTTTT,TRBJ2-2,-,TRBV7-7,-
CSASQGANSPLHF,TGCAGCGCATCACAGGGAGCGAATTCACCCCTCCACTTT,TRBJ1-6,-,TRBV29-1,-
CASSVGGLNEKLFF,TGTGCCAGCAGCGTGGGAGGGCTTAATGAAAAACTGTTTTTT,TRBJ1-4,-,TRBV9,few
CASSQLETGNYEQYF,TGCGCCAGCAGCCAACTGGAGACAGGGAACTACGAGCAGTACTTC,TRBJ2-7,TRBD1,TRBV4-3,few
CSLGTATEAFF,TGCAGTCTAGGGACCGCAACTGAAGCTTTCTTT,TRBJ1-1,-,TRBV20-1,-
CASTTRRGAGYGYTF,TGTGCCAGCACCACCCGTAGGGGGGCAGGCTATGGCTACACCTTC,TRBJ1-2,-,TRBV6-6,few
CASSLGLEKETQYF,TGTGCCAGCAGCCTGGGACTGGAAAAAGAGACCCAGTACTTC,TRBJ2-5,-,TRBV5-4,few
CASIFSVDQPQHF,TGTGCCAGCATCTTTAGCGTAGATCAGCCCCAGCATTTT,TRBJ1-5,-,TRBV2,-